This TCR beta chain was documented in a study of blood T cell repertoires in COVID-19. Sequencing used immunoSEQ multiplex PCR; TCRdb keeps in-frame clones, though not all of them. The sample yields about 30,000 clones, around 90% seen once. CDR1 KGHSH and CDR2 LQKENI come from the germline V gene. This CDR3 comprises 18 residues. V was cut by 2 bases and J by 4 bases, with 23 bases left in between. This rearrangement joins TRBV18 to TRBJ1-1; D call uncertain. The sample was peripheral blood. The clonotype comes from a human donor in a cohort sampled during active COVID-19. CDR3 DNA sequence: TGTGCCAGCTCACCAGTTATGATTTGGGAGGGAAAAGTCACTGAAGCTTTCTTT. It yields the protein CASSPVMIWEGKVTEAFF.